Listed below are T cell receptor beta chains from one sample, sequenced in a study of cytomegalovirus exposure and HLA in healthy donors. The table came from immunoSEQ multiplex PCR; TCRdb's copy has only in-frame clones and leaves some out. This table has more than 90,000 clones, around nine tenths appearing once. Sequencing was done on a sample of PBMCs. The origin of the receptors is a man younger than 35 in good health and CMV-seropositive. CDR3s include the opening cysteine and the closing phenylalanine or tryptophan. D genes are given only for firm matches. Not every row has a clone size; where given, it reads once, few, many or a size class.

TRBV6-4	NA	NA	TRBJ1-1	TGTGCCAGCAGTAAAGCGGATAACACTGAAGCTTTCTTT	CASSKADNTEAFF
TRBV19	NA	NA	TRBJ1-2	TGTGCCAGTAGTTCCACAGGACGGTCAGCTAACTATGGCTACACCTTC	CASSSTGRSANYGYTF
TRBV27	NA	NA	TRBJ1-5	TGTGCCTCGGCGGGCAGGAGCAATCAGCCCCAGCATTTT	CASAGRSNQPQHF
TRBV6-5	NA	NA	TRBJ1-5	TGTGCCAGCAAGAAGGGGGGGAGTCAGCCCCAGCATTTT	CASKKGGSQPQHF
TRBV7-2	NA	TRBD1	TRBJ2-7	TGTGCCAGCGGCGCGGGGAGGACAGGGGGTACATACGAGCAGTACTTC	CASGAGRTGGTYEQYF
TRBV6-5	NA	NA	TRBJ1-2	TGTGCCAGCAGTTACTCCGAGGCGCAGCGATACTATGGCTACACCTTC	CASSYSEAQRYYGYTF
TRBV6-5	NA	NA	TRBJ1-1	TGTGCCAGCAGTTTCGCGACAGTGAACACTGAAGCTTTCTTT	CASSFATVNTEAFF
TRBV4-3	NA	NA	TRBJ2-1	TGCGCCAGCAGCCAAGGACCGCGGTACAATGAGCAGTTCTTC	CASSQGPRYNEQFF
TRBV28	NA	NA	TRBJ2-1	TGTGCCAGCAGGCGACGTCCTGGGGCCTGGCCGTTCTTC	CASRRRPGAWPFF
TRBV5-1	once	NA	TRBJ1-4	TGCGCCAGCAGGTCAGGGGTCATTAATGAAAAACTGTTTTTT	CASRSGVINEKLFF
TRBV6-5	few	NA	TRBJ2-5	TGTGCCAGCAGTTATTCCGAAGGGGGAGGGGAGACCCAGTACTTC	CASSYSEGGGETQYF
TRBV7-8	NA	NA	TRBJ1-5	TGTGCCAGCAGCTCGGCGGGGACTCAGCCCCAGCATTTT	CASSSAGTQPQHF
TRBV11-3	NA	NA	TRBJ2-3	TGTGCCAGCAGCTTATCCGGGTCTTACACAGATACGCAGTATTTT	CASSLSGSYTDTQYF
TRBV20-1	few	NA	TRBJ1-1	TGCAGTGCTCCTAGACAGGCCGAAGCTTTCTTT	CSAPRQAEAFF
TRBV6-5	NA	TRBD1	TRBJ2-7	TGTGCCAGCAGACAGGGGGCAATCGAGCAGTACTTC	CASRQGAIEQYF
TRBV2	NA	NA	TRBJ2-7	TGTGCCAGCTCACTTGGTGGGGGAGGCGAGCAGTACTTC	CASSLGGGGEQYF
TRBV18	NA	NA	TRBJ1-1	TGTGCCAGCTCACCGGGAGTCCAGACTGAAGCTTTCTTT	CASSPGVQTEAFF
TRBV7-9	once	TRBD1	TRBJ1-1	TGTGCCAGCAGCTTACAGGGGGCCGCTGAAGCTTTCTTT	CASSLQGAAEAFF
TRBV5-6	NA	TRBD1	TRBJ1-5	TGTGCCAGCAGCGCCTGGGACAGCTCCAATCAGCCCCAGCATTTT	CASSAWDSSNQPQHF
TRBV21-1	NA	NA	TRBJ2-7	TGTGCCAGCAGCAAGACCCGGGACAGGGGTGAGAGCTACGAGCAGTACTTC	CASSKTRDRGESYEQYF
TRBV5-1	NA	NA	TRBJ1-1	TGCGCCAGCAGCCCGCCGGCCGCTACAGGGATGAACACTGAAGCTTTCTTT	CASSPPAATGMNTEAFF
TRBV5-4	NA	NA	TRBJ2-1	TGTGCCAGCAGCTTACCCGGGGACTACAATGAGCAGTTCTTC	CASSLPGDYNEQFF
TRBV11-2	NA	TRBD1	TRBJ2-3	TGTGCCAGCAGCTTAAACAGGGGTAGCACAGATACGCAGTATTTT	CASSLNRGSTDTQYF